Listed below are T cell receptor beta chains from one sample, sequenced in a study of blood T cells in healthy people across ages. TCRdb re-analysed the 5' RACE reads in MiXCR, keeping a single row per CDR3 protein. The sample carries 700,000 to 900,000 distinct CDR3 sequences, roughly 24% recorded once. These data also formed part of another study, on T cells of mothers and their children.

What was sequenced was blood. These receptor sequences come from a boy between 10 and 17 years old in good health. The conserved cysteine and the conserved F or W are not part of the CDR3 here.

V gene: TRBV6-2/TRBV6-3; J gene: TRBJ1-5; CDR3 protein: ATSLSSRGQPQH
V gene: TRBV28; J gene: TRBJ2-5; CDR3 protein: ASSLGDRGLAQY
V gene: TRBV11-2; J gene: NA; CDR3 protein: ASSPPQQIYNEQF
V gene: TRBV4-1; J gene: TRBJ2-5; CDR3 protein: ASSPEGTSRQTQY
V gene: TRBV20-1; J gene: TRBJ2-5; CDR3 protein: SAKRSIQETQY
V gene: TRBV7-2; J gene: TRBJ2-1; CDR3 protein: ASSTQQGALYNEQF
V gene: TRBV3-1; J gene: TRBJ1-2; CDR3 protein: ASSLAGQGFGYT
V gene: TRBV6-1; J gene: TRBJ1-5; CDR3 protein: ASSPRTGTLNSNQPQH
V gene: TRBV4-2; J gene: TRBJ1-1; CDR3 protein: ASSHDRGGTEAF
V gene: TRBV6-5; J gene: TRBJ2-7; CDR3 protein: ASSLTDRGYEQY
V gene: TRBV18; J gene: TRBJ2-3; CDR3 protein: ASSTGEGQGTDTQY
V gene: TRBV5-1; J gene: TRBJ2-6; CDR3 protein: ASSFDGAGANVLT
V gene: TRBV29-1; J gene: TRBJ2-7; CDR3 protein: SVAGQNYEQY
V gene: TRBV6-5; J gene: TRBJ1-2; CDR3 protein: ASSRSSNYGYT
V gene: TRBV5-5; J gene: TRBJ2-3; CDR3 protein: ASSSTSGGGTDTQY
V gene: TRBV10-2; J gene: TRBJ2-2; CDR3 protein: ASSVPQGAITGELF
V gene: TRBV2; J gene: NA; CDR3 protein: ASSDRRTSTYEQF
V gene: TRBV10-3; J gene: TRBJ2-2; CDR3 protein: AISERGGAGTGELF
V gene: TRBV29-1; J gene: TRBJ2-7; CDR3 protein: SVEVDSGGLLSGEQY
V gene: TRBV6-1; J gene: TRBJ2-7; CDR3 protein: ASSEAWDIPYEQY
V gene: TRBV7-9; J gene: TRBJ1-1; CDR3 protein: ASSLYLGALGTEAF
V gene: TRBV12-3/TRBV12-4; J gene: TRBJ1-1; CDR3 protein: ASSALTGTAAF
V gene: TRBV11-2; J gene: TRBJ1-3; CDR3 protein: ASSSPSTGSTIY
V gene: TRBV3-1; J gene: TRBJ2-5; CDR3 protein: ASSRTSIGRETQY
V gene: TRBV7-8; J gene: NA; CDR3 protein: ASSSRGIQLVYEQY
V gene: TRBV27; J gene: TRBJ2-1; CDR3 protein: ASSLSDFEGRNYNEQF
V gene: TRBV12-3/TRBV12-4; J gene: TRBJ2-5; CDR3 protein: ASRTTAIETQY
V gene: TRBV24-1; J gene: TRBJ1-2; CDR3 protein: ATSGLPGNYGYT
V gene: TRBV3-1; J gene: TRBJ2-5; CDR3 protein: ASSQASGRETQY
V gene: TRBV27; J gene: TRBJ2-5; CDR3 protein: ASSGLAGGIQETQY
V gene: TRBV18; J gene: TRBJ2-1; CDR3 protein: ASSQAGGVDNEQF
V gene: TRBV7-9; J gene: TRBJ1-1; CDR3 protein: ASSGPGQGGTEAF
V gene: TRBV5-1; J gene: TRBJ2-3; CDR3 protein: ASSSLAGSTDTQY
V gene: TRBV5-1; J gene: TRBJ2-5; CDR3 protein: ASSSGTSGGRAETQY
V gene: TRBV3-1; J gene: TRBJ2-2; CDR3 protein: ASSPPLQLYTNTGELF